Included here is one TCR beta chain sequence, with context. These data originate in a study of control samples from healthy donors and cancer patients. Produced via immunoSEQ multiplex PCR; TCRdb's table is partial and in-frame only. The data contain 150,000 to 200,000 clones, about 86% of them singletons. The CDR3 length is 15 residues. V lost 6 bases to trimming and J lost 0 bases, with 13 bases between them. Germline V CDR1 and CDR2: MNHEY, SVGAGI. The sequence was collected from a woman in her twenties or thirties in good health. The chain recombines TRBV6-5 with TRBJ2-3, with D possibly matching TRBD2 (6 bases). Source material: blood. The CDR3 sequence: CASRRPGTSTDTQYF. CDR3 sequence (DNA): TGTGCCAGCAGGAGGCCCGGGACTAGCACAGATACGCAGTATTTT.